What follows are 29 T cell receptor beta chains derived from one specimen sequenced in a study of T cell responses to AZD1222 COVID-19 vaccine. Sequencing used immunoSEQ multiplex PCR; TCRdb keeps in-frame clones, though not all of them. The sample shows nearly 110,000 clones, more than 80% of them seen only once. This sample comprised peripheral blood, obtained on day 0 of AZD1222 vaccination. The receptor source for this set is an adult in good health.

The chain couples TRBV28 to TRBJ1-3; a possible D gene is TRBD1 (5 bases). Per germline, CDR1 MDHEN and CDR2 SYDVKM. This CDR3 is 12 amino acids long. V gave up 6 bases and J gave up 7 bases, with 10 bases separating them. CDR3 amino acids: CASSYRGNTIYF. DNA for the CDR3: TGTGCCAGCAGCTATAGGGGTAACACCATATATTTT.

This clone has a single count. The same CDR3 also results from other DNA sequences found in this sample. This sequence joins TRBV3-1 (or the pseudogene TRBV3-2) and TRBJ2-7, with 12 bases identical to TRBD2. Germline CDR1 LGHDT, CDR2 YNNKEL (reference sequence). The CDR3 has 15 amino acids. V was pared by 3 bases and J by 0 bases, with 0 bases of the junction left unmatched. The chain's CDR3 is CASSQGLAGSYEQYF. The CDR3, as DNA: TGTGCCAGCAGCCAGGGACTAGCGGGCTCCTACGAGCAGTACTTC.

V is TRBV7-2 and J is TRBJ1-3; no definite D call. The CDR3 is made up of 14 amino acids. CDR1 SGHTA and CDR2 FQGNSA come from the germline V gene. V lost 6 bases and J 4 bases, leaving 13 bases between the germline ends. CDR3 DNA sequence: TGTGCCAGCAGAGAGGCTAATTACGGAAACACCATATATTTT. This translates into CASREANYGNTIYF.

The chain links TRBV7-9 to TRBJ1-4, with a tentative D call TRBD1 (5 bases). Germline CDR1 reads SEHNR; CDR2 reads FQNEAQ (reference sequence). The CDR3 contains 15 residues. V was pared by 6 bases and J by 4 bases, with 15 bases between. CDR3 protein: CASSGGTSGNEKLFF. The CDR3 DNA is TGTGCCAGCAGTGGGGGAACGAGTGGTAATGAAAAACTGTTTTTT.

This chain uses TRBV5-1 with TRBJ2-3; TRBD2 agrees at 10 bases. Germline-derived CDR1 and CDR2 are SGHRS and YFSETQ. CDR3 size: 17 residues. The V and J ends lost 4 bases and 4 bases, in that order; junction bases with no gene match: 12. The CDR3 nucleotides are TGCGCCAGCAGCCCACCTGGGTCAGCGGGAGGGCCAGATACGCAGTATTTT. Translation gives CASSPPGSAGGPDTQYF.

The chain links TRBV5-1 to TRBJ1-1; no clear D. The length of the CDR3 is 14 residues. Per germline, CDR1 SGHRS and CDR2 YFSETQ. The V and J ends lost 0 bases and 7 bases respectively, with 13 bases between them. CDR3 loop: CASSLGKGGREAFF. Here the CDR3 DNA reads TGCGCCAGCAGCTTGGGAAAAGGAGGCCGTGAAGCTTTCTTT.

The chain has TRBV3-1 (or the pseudogene TRBV3-2) and TRBJ1-3, with TRBD1 matching 7 bases. Germline V gene sequence: CDR1 LGHDT, CDR2 YNNKEL (reference sequence). The CDR3 is 17 amino acids. Germline trimming cut 1 base from V and 3 bases from J; bases unmatched to any gene: 9. The CDR3 sequence: CASSQGGKGANGNTIYF. CDR3 DNA: TGTGCCAGCAGCCAAGGAGGAAAGGGGGCGAATGGAAACACCATATATTTT.

The chain is built from TRBV27 and TRBJ1-5; a possible D gene is TRBD1 (5 bases). V was pared by 5 bases and J by 2 bases, with 13 bases between. The CDR3 runs 15 residues. The germline V gene has CDR1 MNHEY and CDR2 SMNVEV (reference sequence). CDR3 protein: CASSGVPTGNQPQHF. As DNA, the CDR3 is TGTGCCAGCAGTGGAGTCCCGACAGGCAATCAGCCCCAGCATTTT.

This clone was seen a handful of times. The chain couples TRBV4-2 to TRBJ2-7; no clear D. The V end lost 0 bases, the J end lost 0 bases, and 9 bases lay between the germline ends. Germline lookup yields CDR1 LGHNA and CDR2 YNFKEQ. This CDR3 region has 15 residues. CDR3 sequence (DNA): TGTGCCAGCAGCCAAGATAGGCAGAGCTCCTACGAGCAGTACTTC. This encodes CASSQDRQSSYEQYF.

The chain combines TRBV5-1 with TRBJ1-4; maybe TRBD1 (5 bases). The V and J ends lost 4 bases and 6 bases respectively, with 13 bases between them. The CDR3 sequence is 14 residues long. The germline CDR1 and CDR2 sequences are SGHRS and YFSETQ. Written as DNA, the CDR3 is TGCGCCAGCAGCCCCTCAGGGCAGGATGAAAAACTGTTTTTT. It codes for CASSPSGQDEKLFF.

V gene TRBV28 combines with J gene TRBJ1-1; TRBD1 agrees at 7 bases. CDR3 length: 15 amino acids. J gave up 3 bases and V 8 bases, and 12 bases lay outside the gene matches. Germline V lookup: CDR1 MDHEN, CDR2 SYDVKM. The CDR3 is CASGRPTGTDTEAFF. CDR3 bases: TGTGCCAGCGGAAGGCCGACAGGGACGGACACTGAAGCTTTCTTT.

This clone has a handful of counts. The J gene is TRBJ2-3, the V gene TRBV19; unclear D gene. The V gene's germline CDR1 is LNHDA and CDR2 SQIVND (reference sequence). The CDR3 is 14 amino acids. The V end was cut by 5 bases, the J end by 0 bases, with 9 bases between. Here the CDR3 reads CASSAQPSTDTQYF. Here the CDR3 DNA reads TGTGCCAGTAGTGCTCAACCTAGCACAGATACGCAGTATTTT. Full variable domain (rest looked up from reference TRBV19 and TRBJ2-3): DGGITQSPKYLFRKEGQNVTLSCEQNLNHDAMYWYRQDPGQGLRLIYYSQIVNDFQKGDIAEGYSVSREKKESFPLTVTSAQKNPTAFYLCASSAQPSTDTQYFGPGTRLTVL.

V is TRBV9 and J is TRBJ2-2, with D unresolved. Germline CDR1 reads SGDLS; CDR2 reads YYNGEE. The germline V and J ends were trimmed by 2 bases and 1 base, with 6 bases remaining between them. The length of the CDR3 is 14 residues. The CDR3 DNA reads as TGTGCCAGCAGCGTTTTTTGGAACACCGGGGAGCTGTTTTTT. It specifies CASSVFWNTGELFF.

This chain connects TRBV24-1 to TRBJ2-3; D may correspond to TRBD1 or TRBD2 (5 bases each). Germline CDR1 is KGHDR and CDR2 is SFDVKD. With 2 bases removed from V and 4 bases from J, the gap between germline ends came to 15 bases. The CDR3 has 16 residues. CDR3 loop: CATSDSGRGEPDTQYF. In DNA form, the CDR3 reads TGTGCCACCAGTGATTCGGGGCGAGGAGAACCAGATACGCAGTATTTT.

This rearrangement joins TRBV7-9 to TRBJ1-4; 7 bases agree with TRBD1. Germline CDR1 and CDR2: SEHNR and FQNEAQ (reference sequence). The V segment lost 5 bases and the J segment 0 bases; nucleotides outside the gene matches: 9. This CDR3 has 17 residues. The CDR3 loop reads CASSNRDRATTNEKLFF. CDR3 nucleotide sequence: TGTGCCAGCAGCAACCGGGACAGAGCGACAACTAATGAAAAACTGTTTTTT.

The rearrangement uses TRBV9 and TRBJ2-7; D is ambiguous. The CDR3 totals 14 residues. Trimming shortened V by 0 bases and J by 6 bases, and 13 bases separated the two germline ends. CDR1 is SGDLS and CDR2 is YYNGEE in the germline V gene. CDR3 bases: TGTGCCAGCAGCGTAGCTCTAGAGGCCCTCGAGCAGTACTTC. Translating gives CASSVALEALEQYF.

J is TRBJ1-1 and V is TRBV2, with D uncertain. The V end lost 7 bases, the J end lost 4 bases, and 7 bases lay between the germline ends. Germline V gives CDR1 SNHLY, CDR2 FYNNEI. The length of the CDR3 is 11 residues. CDR3 bases: TGTGCCAGCACTCAGGTCACTGAAGCTTTCTTT. This encodes CASTQVTEAFF. The whole variable domain, remainder taken from reference TRBV2 and TRBJ1-1, is EPEVTQTPSHQVTQMGQEVILRCVPISNHLYFYWYRQILGQKVEFLVSFYNNEISEKSEIFDDQFSVERPDGSNFTLKIRSTKLEDSAMYFCASTQVTEAFFGQGTRLTVV.

This clone appeared once. Here the CDR3 reads CAWSDTGVTYEQYF. CDR3 nucleotides: TGTGCCTGGAGTGACACAGGGGTCACCTACGAGCAGTACTTC. The chain carries TRBV30 and TRBJ2-7; TRBD1 matches at 7 bases. The length of the CDR3 is 14 residues. CDR1 is GTSNPN, CDR2 SVGIG, per germline (reference sequence). J lost 2 bases, V lost 1 base, and 5 bases had no gene match.

The chain has TRBV7-2 and TRBJ2-7; TRBD2 matches 7 bases. Germline values: CDR1 SGHTA, CDR2 FQGNSA. V lost 4 bases, J lost 4 bases, and 10 bases stayed unmatched. The CDR3 is 15 amino acids. The CDR3 reads CASSSPTSGKYEQYF. For the CDR3, the DNA is TGTGCCAGCAGCTCCCCAACGAGCGGGAAGTACGAGCAGTACTTC.

This sequence joins TRBV27 and TRBJ1-5, with D perhaps TRBD1 (6 bases). The CDR3 consists of 16 residues. Trimming cost V 6 bases and J 0 bases, with 15 bases left between them. Germline V gene sequence: CDR1 MNHEY, CDR2 SMNVEV (reference sequence). CDR3 loop: CASRSGQPYSNQPQHF. In nucleotides, the CDR3 is TGTGCCAGCAGAAGCGGACAGCCTTATAGCAATCAGCCCCAGCATTTT.

This clone was counted a few times. The chain has TRBV5-1 and TRBJ1-5; possibly TRBD1 for D (6 bases). The ends were cut back, 3 bases at V and 5 bases at J, with 15 bases in the middle. The CDR3 totals 15 residues. The germline gives CDR1 SGHRS, CDR2 YFSETQ. CDR3 loop: CASSSWGGADQPQHF. CDR3 DNA: TGCGCCAGCAGCTCCTGGGGGGGGGCGGATCAGCCCCAGCATTTT. Looking up the rest from reference TRBV5-1 and TRBJ1-5 gives the full variable domain: KAGVTQTPRYLIKTRGQQVTLSCSPISGHRSVSWYQQTPGQGLQFLFEYFSETQRNKGNFPGRFSGRQFSNSRSEMNVSTLELGDSALYLCASSSWGGADQPQHFGDGTRLSIL.

The chain is built from TRBV5-6 and TRBJ1-5, with 12 bases lining up with TRBD1. Germline V CDR1 and CDR2: SGHDT, YYEEEE. The CDR3 sequence is 16 residues long. With 4 bases clipped from V and 6 bases from J, the junction kept 8 bases outside the gene matches. The CDR3 region has the DNA TGTGCCAGCAGCCGCTGGGACAGGGGGCCCGTTCAGCCCCAGCATTTT. It encodes CASSRWDRGPVQPQHF.

The J gene is TRBJ1-1, the V gene TRBV11-2; D possibly corresponds to TRBD1 (5 bases). V gave up 1 base and J gave up 5 bases, with 11 bases separating them. The CDR3 has 14 residues. Germline lookup yields CDR1 SGHAT and CDR2 FQNNGV. CDR3 loop: CASSLVRGRTEAFF. The CDR3 bases are TGTGCCAGCAGCTTAGTTCGGGGGAGAACTGAAGCTTTCTTT.

Remarks on this clone: The junction and the germline gene differ at one end; a read error may be behind it. This chain links TRBV12-3 or TRBV12-4 with TRBJ2-3, with D perhaps matching TRBD2 (6 bases). There are 12 residues in the CDR3. CDR3 coding DNA: TGTGCCAGCAGTCTAGCGAAGGGCACGCAGTATTTT. As protein: CASSLAKGTQYF.

The chain recombines TRBV5-4 with TRBJ1-1; 11 nucleotides match TRBD1. From germline, CDR1 is SGHNT and CDR2 YYREEE (reference sequence). There are 16 residues in the CDR3. The trim removed 4 bases at V and 7 bases at J, leaving 12 bases unmatched. CDR3 sequence reads: CASSLGTGGVGNEAFF. The CDR3 DNA is TGTGCCAGCAGCCTGGGGACAGGGGGTGTCGGGAATGAAGCTTTCTTT.

This clone was recorded once. The chain carries TRBV9 and TRBJ1-3; 7 bases align to TRBD1. J lost 0 bases, V lost 0 bases, and 9 bases had no gene match. This CDR3 comprises 18 residues. In germline, CDR1 is SGDLS, CDR2 YYNGEE. The CDR3 coding sequence is TGTGCCAGCAGCGTAGGACTTCGGACAGGTAGCTCTGGAAACACCATATATTTT. Encoded protein: CASSVGLRTGSSGNTIYF.

This clone appeared a single time. The chain is built from TRBV30 and TRBJ1-4, with D uncertain. With 5 bases removed from V and 2 bases from J, the gap between germline ends came to 15 bases. In germline, CDR1 is GTSNPN, CDR2 SVGIG (reference sequence). The CDR3 sequence is 15 residues long. The CDR3 nucleotides read TGTGCCTGGCGAAAACCCACGACGACTAATGAAAAACTGTTTTTT. This gives the protein CAWRKPTTTNEKLFF.

This clone was seen only a few times. The chain carries TRBV2 and TRBJ2-5; D is undetermined. The CDR3 loop spans 13 amino acids. V was pared by 7 bases and J by 5 bases, with 14 bases between. CDR1 SNHLY and CDR2 FYNNEI come from the germline V gene. The CDR3 sequence is CASIEIPRETQYF. CDR3 sequence (DNA): TGTGCCAGCATTGAGATCCCAAGGGAGACCCAGTACTTC.

This chain joins TRBV9 and TRBJ2-7; maybe TRBD2 (5 bases). This CDR3 has 15 residues. The ends were cut back, 0 bases at V and 5 bases at J, with 15 bases in the middle. Germline CDR1 SGDLS, CDR2 YYNGEE. CDR3 protein: CASSVGRGDNNEQYF. Here the CDR3 DNA reads TGTGCCAGCAGCGTAGGACGGGGAGATAATAACGAGCAGTACTTC.